Below, 6 T cell receptor beta chains from the same sample are listed, as sequenced in a study of technical replicates of blood from several donors. Measured with immunoSEQ multiplex PCR; TCRdb has only the in-frame clones, and not every one. In the table there are 74,000 or so clones, around 90% of which are singletons. Sequencing was done on a sample of T cells isolated from PBMCs. These receptors were collected from a human donor in good health.

The V and J genes are TRBV10-3 and TRBJ1-1; a possible D gene is TRBD1 (5 bases). Between the trimmed V and J ends, which lost 4 bases and 6 bases, there was a span of 15 bases. The CDR3 totals 14 residues. The germline CDR1 and CDR2 sequences are ENHRY and SYGVKD. The CDR3 DNA follows: TGTGCCATCAGTGTGGGGGGAGGGATCCCTGAAGCTTTCTTT. Protein sequence: CAISVGGGIPEAFF.

The chain uses TRBV28 and TRBJ2-7; D not resolved. The CDR3 runs to 15 residues. In germline, CDR1 is MDHEN, CDR2 SYDVKM. With 3 bases removed from V and 0 bases from J, the gap between germline ends came to 12 bases. CDR3 protein: CASSFFGGGSYEQYF. CDR3 bases: TGTGCCAGCAGTTTTTTCGGTGGCGGCTCCTACGAGCAGTACTTC.

The chain combines TRBV25-1 with TRBJ1-2, with unresolved D. The CDR3 covers 15 residues. Germline lookup yields CDR1 MGHDK and CDR2 SYGVNS. The V gene lost 2 bases and the J gene lost 2 bases, with 12 bases spanning the gap. The DNA for the CDR3 is TGTGCCAGCAGTGAAGTAGCGGGTTCAAACTATGGCTACACCTTC. This gives the protein CASSEVAGSNYGYTF.

The chain recombines TRBV5-8 with TRBJ2-7; perhaps TRBD1 as D (6 bases). This CDR3 has 17 amino acids. V was pared by 5 bases and J by 2 bases, with 23 bases between. Germline CDR1 reads SGHTS; CDR2 reads YDEGEE. This chain's CDR3 is CASSRFLSGQSTYEQYF. The CDR3 coding sequence is TGTGCCAGCAGTCGTTTCCTATCAGGACAGTCCACCTACGAGCAGTACTTC.

The chain employs TRBV13 and TRBJ1-3, with D possibly being TRBD1 (6 bases). This CDR3 contains 17 residues. Trimming removed 0 bases from V and 1 base from J, with 13 bases in between. Germline V lookup: CDR1 PRHDT, CDR2 FYEKMQ (reference sequence). CDR3 in amino acids: CASSLGTGLPSGNTIYF. Written as DNA, the CDR3 is TGTGCCAGCAGCTTAGGGACAGGCCTCCCTTCTGGAAACACCATATATTTT.

The V and J genes are TRBV25-1 and TRBJ2-7, with D maybe TRBD1 (6 bases). V was clipped by 4 bases and J by 5 bases, with 9 bases between them. The CDR3 runs 12 residues. The germline gives CDR1 MGHDK, CDR2 SYGVNS. This chain's CDR3 is CASSARGHEQYF. DNA of the CDR3: TGTGCCAGCAGTGCCAGGGGACACGAGCAGTACTTC.